Listed here are 6 T cell receptor beta chains from one sample, sequenced in a study of blood T cell repertoires in COVID-19. This table comes from immunoSEQ multiplex PCR, and its TCRdb copy is limited to in-frame clones, with some not included. The sample gives under 95,000 clones, approximately 90% of which show up once; 2% to 3% is in the top ten. Sequencing used peripheral blood. These receptors all stem from a man aged 50 to 60 with COVID-19, enrolled during active disease.

The J gene is TRBJ1-4, the V gene TRBV15; 9 bases agree with TRBD1. Trimming removed 0 bases from V and 0 bases from J; junction bases left unmatched: 11. Germline V gene lookup returns CDR1 LNHNV and CDR2 YYDKDF (reference sequence). The CDR3 covers 20 residues. For the CDR3, the DNA is TGTGCCACCAGCAGAGATACTCATGGACAGGGGTTTCCAACTAATGAAAAACTGTTTTTT. This codes for CATSRDTHGQGFPTNEKLFF.

V gene TRBV24-1 combines with J gene TRBJ2-1; D is perhaps TRBD1 (5 bases). Deletions cut 2 bases from V and 5 bases from J, with 12 bases between. This CDR3 is built from 15 residues. Germline V CDR1 and CDR2: KGHDR, SFDVKD. CDR3 coding DNA: TGTGCCACCAGTGATTCCAGGGTGGGCGACAATGAGCAGTTCTTC. It encodes CATSDSRVGDNEQFF.

This chain links TRBV5-4 with TRBJ2-7; 9 bases match TRBD1. Germline assignment: CDR1 SGHNT and CDR2 YYREEE (reference sequence). Trimming at V came to 6 bases and at J to 7 bases, leaving 11 bases not matched to a gene. This CDR3 contains 14 residues. The CDR3 DNA sequence: TGTGCCAGCACCCTACCGGGACAGGGTGGGGAGCAGTACTTC. Its translation is CASTLPGQGGEQYF.

V usage is TRBV5-1 and J usage is TRBJ2-1; a possible D gene is TRBD1 (6 bases). Trimming pared 0 bases from V and 1 base from J, leaving 20 bases between. The CDR3 sequence is 19 residues long. Germline assignment: CDR1 SGHRS and CDR2 YFSETQ. CDR3 region: CASSLGLLTGSGSYNEQFF. The CDR3 nucleotides read TGCGCCAGCAGCTTGGGACTTCTCACAGGGAGTGGATCCTACAATGAGCAGTTCTTC. The full variable domain, in which reference TRBV5-1 and TRBJ2-1 provide the parts outside the CDR3, is KAGVTQTPRYLIKTRGQQVTLSCSPISGHRSVSWYQQTPGQGLQFLFEYFSETQRNKGNFPGRFSGRQFSNSRSEMNVSTLELGDSALYLCASSLGLLTGSGSYNEQFFGPGTRLTVL.

This clone was observed a few times. At one of its ends the junction is not consistent with the germline gene, which may arise from a read error. The chain employs TRBV27 and TRBJ1-2; D remains ambiguous. This CDR3 comprises 14 residues. Germline-derived CDR1 and CDR2 are MNHEY and SMNVEV (reference sequence). Here the CDR3 DNA reads TGTGCCAGCCGGTCCCTTGAGTCTAAATATGGCTACACCTTC. This encodes CASRSLESKYGYTF.

The chain carries TRBV6-5 and TRBJ2-7, with D hard to call. Germline CDR1 reads MNHEY; CDR2 reads SVGAGI. The CDR3 extends over 14 amino acids. Trimming removed 0 bases at V and 4 bases at J, with 10 bases between. CDR3 DNA sequence: TGTGCCAGCAGTTACTCCAGTCCTTTGTACGAGCAGTACTTC. Protein sequence: CASSYSSPLYEQYF.